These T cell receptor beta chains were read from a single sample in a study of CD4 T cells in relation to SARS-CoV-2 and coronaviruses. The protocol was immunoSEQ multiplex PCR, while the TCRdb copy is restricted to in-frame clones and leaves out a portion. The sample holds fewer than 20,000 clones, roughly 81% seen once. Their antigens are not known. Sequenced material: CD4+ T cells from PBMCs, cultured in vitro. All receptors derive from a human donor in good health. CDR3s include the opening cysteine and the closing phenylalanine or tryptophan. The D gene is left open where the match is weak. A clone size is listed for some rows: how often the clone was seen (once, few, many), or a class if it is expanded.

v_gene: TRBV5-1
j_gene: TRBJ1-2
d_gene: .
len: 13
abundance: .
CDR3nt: TGCGCCAGCAGCTTGGAAGGGGCAGGGGGCTACACCTTC
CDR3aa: CASSLEGAGGYTF

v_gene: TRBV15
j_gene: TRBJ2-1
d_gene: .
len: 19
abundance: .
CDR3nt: TGTGCCACCAGCAGAGATCCGCCTCCACTAAGCGGAAGCTACAATGAGCAGTTCTTC
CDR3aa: CATSRDPPPLSGSYNEQFF

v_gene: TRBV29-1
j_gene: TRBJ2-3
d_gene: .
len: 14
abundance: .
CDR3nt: TGCAGCGTCTCTCAGGGTGCCAGCACAGATACGCAGTATTTT
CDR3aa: CSVSQGASTDTQYF

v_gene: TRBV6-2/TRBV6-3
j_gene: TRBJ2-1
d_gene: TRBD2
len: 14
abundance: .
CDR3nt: TGTGCCAGCAGCCCACTAGCGGGAGTAGGTGAGCAGTTCTTC
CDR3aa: CASSPLAGVGEQFF

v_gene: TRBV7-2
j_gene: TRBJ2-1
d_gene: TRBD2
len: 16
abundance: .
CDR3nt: TGTGCCAGCAGCTTAGAGACTAGCGGGAGTGGGCATGAGCAGTTCTTC
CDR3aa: CASSLETSGSGHEQFF

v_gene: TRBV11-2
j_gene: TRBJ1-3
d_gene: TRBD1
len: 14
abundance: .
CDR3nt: TGTGCCAGCAGCCCCGGACAGGCTGGAAACACCATATATTTT
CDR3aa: CASSPGQAGNTIYF

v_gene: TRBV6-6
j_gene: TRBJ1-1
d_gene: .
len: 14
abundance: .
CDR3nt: TGTGCCAGTCTCCGGGACAACGCGAACACTGAAGCTTTCTTT
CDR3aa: CASLRDNANTEAFF

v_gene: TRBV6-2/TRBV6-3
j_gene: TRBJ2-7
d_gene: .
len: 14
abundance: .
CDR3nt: TGTGCCAGCAGCCCCAATGATCAGGGTTACGAGCAGTACTTC
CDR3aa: CASSPNDQGYEQYF

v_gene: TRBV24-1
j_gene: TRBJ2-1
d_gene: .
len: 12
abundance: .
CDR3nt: TGTGCCACCAGTTCAGACTGGAATGAGCAGTTCTTC
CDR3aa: CATSSDWNEQFF

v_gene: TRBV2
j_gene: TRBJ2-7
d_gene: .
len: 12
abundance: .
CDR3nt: TGTGCCAGCAGCCCAGCTAGGTACGAGCAGTACTTC
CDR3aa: CASSPARYEQYF

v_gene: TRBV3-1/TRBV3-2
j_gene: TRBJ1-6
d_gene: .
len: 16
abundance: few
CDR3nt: TGTGCCAGCAGCCAAGCCGCGCAGGGACAAGGTTCACCCCTCCACTTT
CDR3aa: CASSQAAQGQGSPLHF

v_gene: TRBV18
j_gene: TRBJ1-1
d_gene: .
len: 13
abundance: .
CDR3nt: TGTGCCAGCTCACCACCGGTAAGGGGCGAAGCTTTCTTT
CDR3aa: CASSPPVRGEAFF

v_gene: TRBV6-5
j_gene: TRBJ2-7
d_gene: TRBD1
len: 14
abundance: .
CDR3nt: TGTGCCAGCAGTTACGGACAGGGTTTCTACGAGCAGTACTTC
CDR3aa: CASSYGQGFYEQYF